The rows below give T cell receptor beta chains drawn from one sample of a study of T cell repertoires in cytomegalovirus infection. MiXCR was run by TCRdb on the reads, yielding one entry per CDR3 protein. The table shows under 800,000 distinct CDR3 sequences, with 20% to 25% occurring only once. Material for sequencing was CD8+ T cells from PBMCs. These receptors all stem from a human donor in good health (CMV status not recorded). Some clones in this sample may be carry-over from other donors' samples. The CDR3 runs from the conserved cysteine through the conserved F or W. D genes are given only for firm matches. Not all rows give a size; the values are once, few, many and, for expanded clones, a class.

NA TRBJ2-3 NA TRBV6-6 TGTGCCAGCATCTTGGGAGATACGCAGTATTTT CASILGDTQYF
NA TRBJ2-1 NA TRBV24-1 TGTGCCACGGGACACAGAGAACGGAGTGAGCAGTTCTTC CATGHRERSEQFF
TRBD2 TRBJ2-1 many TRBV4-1 TGCGCCAGCAGCCATGAAGCGGGGGGGCTGAATGAGCAGTTCTTC CASSHEAGGLNEQFF
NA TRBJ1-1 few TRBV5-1 TGCGCCAGCAGCCTGTCCTTGGTGTACACCAGATTTAACACTGAAGCTTTCTTT CASSLSLVYTRFNTEAFF
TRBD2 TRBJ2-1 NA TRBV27 TGTGCCAGCAGTCCAACGGGACCTAGCGGGGGAATGAATGAGCAGTTCTTC CASSPTGPSGGMNEQFF
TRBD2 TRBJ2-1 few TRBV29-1 TGCAGCGTCTGCGGACTAGCGGGGGAATTCTCCTACAATGAGCAGTTCTTC CSVCGLAGEFSYNEQFF
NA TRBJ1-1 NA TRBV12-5 TGTGCTAGTGGTAATACTGCGTCATTAGGGAGGGACACTGAAGCTTTCTTT CASGNTASLGRDTEAFF
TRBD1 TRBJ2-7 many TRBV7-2 TGTGCCAGCAGCTTACGGCTGGACAGGGCTGGCTACGAGCAGTACTTC CASSLRLDRAGYEQYF
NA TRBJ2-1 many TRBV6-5 TGTGCCAGCAGTTACTCGACGCAGGGCTCCTACAATGAGCAGTTCTTC CASSYSTQGSYNEQFF
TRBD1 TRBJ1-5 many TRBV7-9 TGTGCCAGCAGCTCCAAGACAGGGGGCGTAGACCAGCCCCAGCATTTT CASSSKTGGVDQPQHF
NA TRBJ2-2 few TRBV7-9 TGTGCCAGCAGCCCGAGAGGCAGGACCAACACCGGGGAGCTGTTTTTT CASSPRGRTNTGELFF
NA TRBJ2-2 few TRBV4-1 TGCGCCAGCAGCCAAGATCCAGGAGAAACCGGGGAGCTGTTTTTT CASSQDPGETGELFF
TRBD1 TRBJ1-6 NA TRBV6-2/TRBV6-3 TGTGCCATCCAGAGGAAAGGGGGCGCGAATTCACCCCTCCACTTT CAIQRKGGANSPLHF
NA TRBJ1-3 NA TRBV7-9 TGTGCCAGCAACCAGGCCTCTAGAGGCGGGGACACCATATATTTT CASNQASRGGDTIYF
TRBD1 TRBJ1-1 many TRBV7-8 TGTGCCAGCAGCTTTTACCCGGGACAGCAGAACACTGAAGCTTTCTTT CASSFYPGQQNTEAFF
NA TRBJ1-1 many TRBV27 TGTGCCAGCAGCTTAGCAGAGAACACTGAAGCTTTCTTT CASSLAENTEAFF
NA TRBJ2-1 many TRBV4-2 TGTGCCAGCAGCCAAGTGGCAGGCCCTGGGGATGAGCAGTTCTTC CASSQVAGPGDEQFF
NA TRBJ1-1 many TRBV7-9 TGTGCCAGCAGCTTAGGTTCTAGCGAAGCTTTCTTT CASSLGSSEAFF
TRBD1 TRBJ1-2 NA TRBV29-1 TGCAGCGTCCCGGGACAGGGGGTTGGCTACACCTTC CSVPGQGVGYTF
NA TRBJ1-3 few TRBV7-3 TGTGCCAGCAGCTTCCCGCGTGGCCAGCCCTCTGGAAACACCATATATTTT CASSFPRGQPSGNTIYF
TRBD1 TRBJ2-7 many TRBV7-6 TGTGCCAGCAGCTTAGGGACAGGGACCGAGCAGTACTTC CASSLGTGTEQYF
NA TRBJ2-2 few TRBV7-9 TGTGCCAGCAGCTTTCGGGGCGCGGATCGGAACACCGGGGAGCTGTTTTTT CASSFRGADRNTGELFF
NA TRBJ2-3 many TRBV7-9 TGTGCCAGCTCCCCCAACGAGGGGTACCTAAAAGATACGCAGTATTTT CASSPNEGYLKDTQYF
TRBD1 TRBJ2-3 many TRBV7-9 TGTGCCAGCAGCCCGACAGGGGATCCAGATACGCAGTATTTT CASSPTGDPDTQYF
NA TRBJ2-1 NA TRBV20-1 TGCAGTGCTAGAGATCTACGGGGGCTTAACAATGAGCAGTTCTTC CSARDLRGLNNEQFF
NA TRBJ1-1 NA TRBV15 TGTGCCACCAGCAGAGCCGGACAAACTGAAGCTTTCTTT CATSRAGQTEAFF